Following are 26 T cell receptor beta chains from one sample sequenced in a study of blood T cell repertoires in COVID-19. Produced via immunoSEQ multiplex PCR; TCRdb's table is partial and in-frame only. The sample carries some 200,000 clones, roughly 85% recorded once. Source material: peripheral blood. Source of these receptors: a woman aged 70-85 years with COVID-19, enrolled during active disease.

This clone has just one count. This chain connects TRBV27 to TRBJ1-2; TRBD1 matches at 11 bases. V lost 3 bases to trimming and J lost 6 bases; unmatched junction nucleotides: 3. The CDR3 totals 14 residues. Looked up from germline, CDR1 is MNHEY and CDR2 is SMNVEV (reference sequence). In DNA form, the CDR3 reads TGTGCCAGCAGTTTGGACAGGGGGCAGGATGGCTACACCTTC. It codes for CASSLDRGQDGYTF.

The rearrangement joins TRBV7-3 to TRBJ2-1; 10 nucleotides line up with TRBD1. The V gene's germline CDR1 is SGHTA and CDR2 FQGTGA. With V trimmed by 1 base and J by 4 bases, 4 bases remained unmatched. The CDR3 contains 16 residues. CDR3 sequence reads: CASSLNSGQGYNEQFF. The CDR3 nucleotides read TGTGCCAGCAGCTTAAATTCGGGACAGGGGTACAATGAGCAGTTCTTC.

CDR3 sequence (DNA): TGTGCCAGCAGATTACCACAGGGGGCGAGCTCACCCCTCCACTTT. Amino acid sequence: CASRLPQGASSPLHF. The chain combines TRBV28 with TRBJ1-6; the match to TRBD1 covers 9 bases. The CDR3 totals 15 residues. J was trimmed by 10 bases and V by 6 bases; bases with no gene match: 10. Per the germline V gene, CDR1 is MDHEN and CDR2 is SYDVKM.

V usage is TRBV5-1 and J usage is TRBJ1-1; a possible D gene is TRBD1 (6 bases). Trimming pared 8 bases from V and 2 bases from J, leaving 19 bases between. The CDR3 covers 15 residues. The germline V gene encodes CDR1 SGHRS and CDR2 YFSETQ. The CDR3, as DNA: TGCGCCAGTGCTCCGGACAGCCCCCTTAACACTGAAGCTTTCTTT. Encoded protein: CASAPDSPLNTEAFF. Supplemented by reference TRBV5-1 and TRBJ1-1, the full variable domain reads KAGVTQTPRYLIKTRGQQVTLSCSPISGHRSVSWYQQTPGQGLQFLFEYFSETQRNKGNFPGRFSGRQFSNSRSEMNVSTLELGDSALYLCASAPDSPLNTEAFFGQGTRLTVV.

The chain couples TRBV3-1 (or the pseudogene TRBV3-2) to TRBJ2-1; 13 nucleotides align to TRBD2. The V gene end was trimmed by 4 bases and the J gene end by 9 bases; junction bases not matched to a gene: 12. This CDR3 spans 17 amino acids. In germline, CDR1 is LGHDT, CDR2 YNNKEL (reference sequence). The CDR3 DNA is TGTGCCAGCAGCCGAAGACTTACTAGCGGGGGGGCCGGTGAGCAGTTCTTC. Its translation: CASSRRLTSGGAGEQFF.

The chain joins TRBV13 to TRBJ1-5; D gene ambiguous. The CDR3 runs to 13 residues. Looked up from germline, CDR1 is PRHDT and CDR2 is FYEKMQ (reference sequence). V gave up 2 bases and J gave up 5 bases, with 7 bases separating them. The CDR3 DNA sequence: TGTGCCAGCAGCTTAAATCGCGATCAGCCCCAGCATTTT. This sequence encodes CASSLNRDQPQHF. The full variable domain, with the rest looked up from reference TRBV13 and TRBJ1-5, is AAGVIQSPRHLIKEKRETATLKCYPIPRHDTVYWYQQGPGQDPQFLISFYEKMQSDKGSIPDRFSAQQFSDYHSELNMSSLELGDSALYFCASSLNRDQPQHFGDGTRLSIL.

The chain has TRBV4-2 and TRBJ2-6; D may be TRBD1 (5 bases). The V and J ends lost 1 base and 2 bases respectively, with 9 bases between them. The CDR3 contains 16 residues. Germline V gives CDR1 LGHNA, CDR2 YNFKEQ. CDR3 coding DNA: TGTGCCAGCAGCCAAGCCCTAGGGGCTGGGGCCAACGTCCTGACTTTC. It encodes CASSQALGAGANVLTF.

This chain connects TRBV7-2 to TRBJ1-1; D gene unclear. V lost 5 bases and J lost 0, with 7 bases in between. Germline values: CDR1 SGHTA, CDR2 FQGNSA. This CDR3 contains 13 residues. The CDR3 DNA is TGTGCCAGCAGCCTGAGAATGAACACTGAAGCTTTCTTT. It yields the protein CASSLRMNTEAFF.

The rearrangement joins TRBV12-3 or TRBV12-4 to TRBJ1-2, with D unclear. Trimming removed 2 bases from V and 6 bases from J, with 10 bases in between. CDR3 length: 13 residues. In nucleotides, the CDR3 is TGTGCCAGCAGTTTACCGCCGGGAGATGGCTACACCTTC. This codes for CASSLPPGDGYTF.

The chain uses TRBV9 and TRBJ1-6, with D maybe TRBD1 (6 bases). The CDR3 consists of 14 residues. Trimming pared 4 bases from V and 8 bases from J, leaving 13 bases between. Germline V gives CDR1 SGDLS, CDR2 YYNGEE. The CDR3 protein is CASSRPGGDSPLHF. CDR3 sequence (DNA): TGTGCCAGCAGCCGACCGGGGGGCGATTCACCCCTCCACTTT.

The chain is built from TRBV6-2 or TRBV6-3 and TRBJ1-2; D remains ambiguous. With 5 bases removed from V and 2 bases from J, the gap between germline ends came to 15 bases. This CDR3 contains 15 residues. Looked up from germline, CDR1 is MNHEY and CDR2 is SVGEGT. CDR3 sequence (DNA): TGTGCCAGCAGTAGTGGCGGCCTAGAAAACTATGGCTACACCTTC. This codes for CASSSGGLENYGYTF.

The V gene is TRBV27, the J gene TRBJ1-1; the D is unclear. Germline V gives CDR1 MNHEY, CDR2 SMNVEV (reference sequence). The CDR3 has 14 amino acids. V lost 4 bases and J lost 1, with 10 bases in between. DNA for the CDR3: TGTGCCAGCAGTTCACGGGGATCGAACACTGAAGCTTTCTTT. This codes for CASSSRGSNTEAFF.

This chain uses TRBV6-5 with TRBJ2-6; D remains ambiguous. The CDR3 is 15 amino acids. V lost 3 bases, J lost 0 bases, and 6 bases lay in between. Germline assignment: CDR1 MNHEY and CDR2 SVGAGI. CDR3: CASSYLSSGANVLTF. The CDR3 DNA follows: TGTGCCAGCAGTTATCTCAGCTCTGGGGCCAACGTCCTGACTTTC.

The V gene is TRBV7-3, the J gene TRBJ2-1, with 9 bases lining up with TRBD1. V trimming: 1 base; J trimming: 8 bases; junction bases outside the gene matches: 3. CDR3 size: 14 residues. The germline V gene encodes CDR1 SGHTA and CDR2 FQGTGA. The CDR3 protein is CASSLRDRVYEQFF. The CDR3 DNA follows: TGTGCCAGCAGCTTAAGGGACAGGGTATATGAGCAGTTCTTC. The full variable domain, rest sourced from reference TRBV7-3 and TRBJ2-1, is GAGVSQTPSNKVTEKGKYVELRCDPISGHTALYWYRQSLGQGPEFLIYFQGTGAADDSGLPNDRFFAVRPEGSVSTLKIQRTERGDSAVYLCASSLRDRVYEQFFGPGTRLTVL.

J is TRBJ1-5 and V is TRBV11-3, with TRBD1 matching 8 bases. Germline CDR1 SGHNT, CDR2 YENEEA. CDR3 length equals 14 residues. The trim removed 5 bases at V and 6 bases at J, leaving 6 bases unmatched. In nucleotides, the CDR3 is TGTGCCAGCAGCAGCCAGGGGGCAGGTCAGCCCCAGCATTTT. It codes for CASSSQGAGQPQHF.

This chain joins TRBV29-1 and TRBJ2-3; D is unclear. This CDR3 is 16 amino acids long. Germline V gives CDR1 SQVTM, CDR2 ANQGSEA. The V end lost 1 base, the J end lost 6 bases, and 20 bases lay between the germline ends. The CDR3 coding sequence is TGCAGCGTTGAAGGAGGCGAGGCCACCCTCGGGGATACGCAGTATTTT. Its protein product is CSVEGGEATLGDTQYF.

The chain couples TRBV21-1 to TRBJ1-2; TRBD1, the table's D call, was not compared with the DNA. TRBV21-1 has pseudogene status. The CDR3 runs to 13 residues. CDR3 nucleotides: TGTGCCAGGACAGGCGGAGAGAGCTATGGCTACACCTTC. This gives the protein CARTGGESYGYTF.

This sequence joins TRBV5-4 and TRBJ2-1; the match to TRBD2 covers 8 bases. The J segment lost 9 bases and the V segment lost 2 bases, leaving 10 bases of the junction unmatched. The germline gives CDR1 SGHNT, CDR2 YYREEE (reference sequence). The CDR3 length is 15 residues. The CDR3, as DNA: TGTGCCAGCAGCTTACCACTAGCGGAGGCGGGTGAGCAGTTCTTC. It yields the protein CASSLPLAEAGEQFF.

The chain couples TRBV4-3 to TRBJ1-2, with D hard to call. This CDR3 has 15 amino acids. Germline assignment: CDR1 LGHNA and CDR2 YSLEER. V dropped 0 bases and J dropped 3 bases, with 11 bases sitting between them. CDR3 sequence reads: CASSQEPREDYGYTF. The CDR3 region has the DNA TGCGCCAGCAGCCAAGAACCTAGAGAAGACTATGGCTACACCTTC.

The CDR3 reads CASSLVTSGSSAQYF. Here the CDR3 DNA reads TGTGCCAGCAGCTTGGTTACTAGCGGTTCCTCCGCGCAGTACTTC. The rearrangement uses TRBV5-4 and TRBJ2-7; 8 bases are shared with TRBD2. This CDR3 has 15 residues. Germline lookup yields CDR1 SGHNT and CDR2 YYREEE (reference sequence). V lost 0 bases to trimming and J lost 9 bases; unmatched junction nucleotides: 11.

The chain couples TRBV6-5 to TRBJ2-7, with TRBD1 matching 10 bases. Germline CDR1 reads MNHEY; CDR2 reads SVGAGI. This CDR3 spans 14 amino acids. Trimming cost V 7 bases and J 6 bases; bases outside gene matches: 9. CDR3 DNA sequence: TGTGCCAGCAAACGGGGACAGGGGTTCTCCGAGCAGTACTTC. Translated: CASKRGQGFSEQYF.

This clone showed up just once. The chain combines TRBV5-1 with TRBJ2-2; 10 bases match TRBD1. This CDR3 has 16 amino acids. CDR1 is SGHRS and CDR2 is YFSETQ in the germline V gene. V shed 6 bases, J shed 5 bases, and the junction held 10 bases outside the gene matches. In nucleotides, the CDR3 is TGCGCCAGCACCAAGGGACAGGGGCCGGGGACCGGGGAGCTGTTTTTT. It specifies CASTKGQGPGTGELFF.

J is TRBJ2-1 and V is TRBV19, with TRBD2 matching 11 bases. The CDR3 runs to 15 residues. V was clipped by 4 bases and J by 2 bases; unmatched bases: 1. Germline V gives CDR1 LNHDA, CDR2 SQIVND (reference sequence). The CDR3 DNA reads TGTGCCAGTAGTAGGACTAGCGGGCCCTACAATGAGCAGTTCTTC. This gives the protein CASSRTSGPYNEQFF.

The CDR3 nucleotides are TGTGCCATCAGTGAGTCGATGAGTCAGGGGGCAGCAGATACGCAGTATTTT. Its translation is CAISESMSQGAADTQYF. J is TRBJ2-3 and V is TRBV10-3; TRBD1 agrees at 8 bases. Trimming cost V 0 bases and J 4 bases; bases outside gene matches: 9. CDR3 length: 17 amino acids. CDR1 is ENHRY and CDR2 is SYGVKD in the germline V gene.

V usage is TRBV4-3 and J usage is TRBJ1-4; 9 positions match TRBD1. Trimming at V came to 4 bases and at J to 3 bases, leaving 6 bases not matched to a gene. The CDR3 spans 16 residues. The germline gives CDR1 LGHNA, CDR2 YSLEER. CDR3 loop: CASSPGQGEANEKLFF. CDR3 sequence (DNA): TGCGCCAGCAGCCCGGGACAGGGAGAGGCTAATGAAAAACTGTTTTTT.

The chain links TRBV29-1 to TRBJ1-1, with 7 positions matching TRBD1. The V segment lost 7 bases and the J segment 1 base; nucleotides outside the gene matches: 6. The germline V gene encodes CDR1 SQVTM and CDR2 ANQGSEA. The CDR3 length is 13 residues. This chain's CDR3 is CSADQGGNTEAFF. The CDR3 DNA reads TGCAGCGCTGATCAGGGGGGGAACACTGAAGCTTTCTTT.